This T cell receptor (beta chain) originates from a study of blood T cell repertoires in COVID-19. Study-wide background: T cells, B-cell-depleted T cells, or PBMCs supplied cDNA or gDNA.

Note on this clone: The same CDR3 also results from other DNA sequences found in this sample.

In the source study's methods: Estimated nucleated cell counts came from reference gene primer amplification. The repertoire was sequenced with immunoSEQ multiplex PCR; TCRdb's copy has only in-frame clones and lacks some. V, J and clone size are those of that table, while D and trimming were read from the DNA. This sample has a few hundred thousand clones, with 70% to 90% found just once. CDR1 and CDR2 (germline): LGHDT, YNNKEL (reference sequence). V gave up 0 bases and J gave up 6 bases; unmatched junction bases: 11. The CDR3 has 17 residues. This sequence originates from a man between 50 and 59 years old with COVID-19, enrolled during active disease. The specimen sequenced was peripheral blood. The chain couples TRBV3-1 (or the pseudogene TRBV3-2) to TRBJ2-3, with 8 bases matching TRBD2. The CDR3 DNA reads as TGTGCCAGCAGCCAAGATGGGGACGGGGGGGCGCGGGATACGCAGTATTTT. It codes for CASSQDGDGGARDTQYF.